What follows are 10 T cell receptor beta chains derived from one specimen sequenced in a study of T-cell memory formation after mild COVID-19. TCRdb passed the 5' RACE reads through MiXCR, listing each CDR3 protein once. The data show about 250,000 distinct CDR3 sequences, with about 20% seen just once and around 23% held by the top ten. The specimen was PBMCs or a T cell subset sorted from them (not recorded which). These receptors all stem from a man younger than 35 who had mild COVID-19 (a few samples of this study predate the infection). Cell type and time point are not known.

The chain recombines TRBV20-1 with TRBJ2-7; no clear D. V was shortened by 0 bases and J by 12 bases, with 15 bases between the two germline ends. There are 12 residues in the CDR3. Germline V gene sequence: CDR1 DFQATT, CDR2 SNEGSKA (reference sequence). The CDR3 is CSARDGSASWYV. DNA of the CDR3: TGCAGTGCTAGAGATGGCAGCGCCTCTTGGTACGTC.

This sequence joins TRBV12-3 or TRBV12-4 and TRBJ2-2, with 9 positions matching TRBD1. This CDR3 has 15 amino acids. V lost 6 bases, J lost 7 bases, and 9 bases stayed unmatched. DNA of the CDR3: TGTGCCAGCAGCCCTCGACAGGGGGGGGACGGGGAGCTGTTTTTT. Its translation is CASSPRQGGDGELFF.

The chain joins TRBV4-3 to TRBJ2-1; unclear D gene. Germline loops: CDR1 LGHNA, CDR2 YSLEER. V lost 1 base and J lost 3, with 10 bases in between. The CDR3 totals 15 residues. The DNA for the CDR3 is TGCGCCAGCAGCCAAGGCCCGGGTCTCTACAATGAGCAGTTCTTC. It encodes CASSQGPGLYNEQFF.

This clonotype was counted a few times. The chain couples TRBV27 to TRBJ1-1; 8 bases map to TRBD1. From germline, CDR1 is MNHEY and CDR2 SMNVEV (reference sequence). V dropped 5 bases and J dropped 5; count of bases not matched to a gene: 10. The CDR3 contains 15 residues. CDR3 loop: CASSPTGQAGTEAFF. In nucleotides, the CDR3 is TGTGCCAGCAGTCCTACGGGACAGGCGGGAACTGAAGCTTTCTTT.

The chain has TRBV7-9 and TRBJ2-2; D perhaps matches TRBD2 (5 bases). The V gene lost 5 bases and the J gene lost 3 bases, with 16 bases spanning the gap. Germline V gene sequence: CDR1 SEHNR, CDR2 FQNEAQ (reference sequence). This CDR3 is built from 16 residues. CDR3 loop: CASSPKGLRDTGELFF. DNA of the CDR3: TGTGCCAGCAGCCCCAAGGGCCTGCGGGACACCGGGGAGCTGTTTTTT.

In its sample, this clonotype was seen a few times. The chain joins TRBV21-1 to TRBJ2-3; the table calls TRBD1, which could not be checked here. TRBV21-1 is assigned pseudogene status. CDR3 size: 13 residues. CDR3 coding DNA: TGTGCCAGCAGCAAGGGCGGTGCAGATACGCAGTATTTT. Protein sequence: CASSKGGADTQYF.

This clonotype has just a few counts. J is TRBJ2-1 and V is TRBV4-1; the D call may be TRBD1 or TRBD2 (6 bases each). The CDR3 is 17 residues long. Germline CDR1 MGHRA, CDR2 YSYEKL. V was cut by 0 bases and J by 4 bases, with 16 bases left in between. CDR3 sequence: CASSQDLSGARYNEQFF. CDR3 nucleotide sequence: TGCGCCAGCAGCCAAGATCTATCGGGGGCCCGGTACAATGAGCAGTTCTTC.

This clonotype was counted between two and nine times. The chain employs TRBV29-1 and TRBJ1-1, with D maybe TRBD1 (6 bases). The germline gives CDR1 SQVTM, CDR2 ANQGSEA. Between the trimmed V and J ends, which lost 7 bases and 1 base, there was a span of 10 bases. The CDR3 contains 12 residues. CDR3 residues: CSGLGQNTEAFF. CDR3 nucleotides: TGCAGCGGCCTGGGACAGAACACTGAAGCTTTCTTT.

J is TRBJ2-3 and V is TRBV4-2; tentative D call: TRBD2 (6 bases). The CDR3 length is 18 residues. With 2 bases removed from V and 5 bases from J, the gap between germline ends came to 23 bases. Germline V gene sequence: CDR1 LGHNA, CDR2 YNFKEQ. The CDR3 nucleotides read TGTGCCAGCAGCCAATCCCTGGGTGGTCTCTTGGAGGGAGATACGCAGTATTTT. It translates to CASSQSLGGLLEGDTQYF.

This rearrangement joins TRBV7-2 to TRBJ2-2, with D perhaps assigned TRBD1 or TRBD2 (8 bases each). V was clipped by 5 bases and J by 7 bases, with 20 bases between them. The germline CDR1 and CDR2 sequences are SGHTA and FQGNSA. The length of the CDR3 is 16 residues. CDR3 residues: CASSGGGTGVVGELFF. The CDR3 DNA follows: TGTGCCAGCAGCGGCGGGGGGACAGGAGTTGTCGGGGAGCTGTTTTTT.